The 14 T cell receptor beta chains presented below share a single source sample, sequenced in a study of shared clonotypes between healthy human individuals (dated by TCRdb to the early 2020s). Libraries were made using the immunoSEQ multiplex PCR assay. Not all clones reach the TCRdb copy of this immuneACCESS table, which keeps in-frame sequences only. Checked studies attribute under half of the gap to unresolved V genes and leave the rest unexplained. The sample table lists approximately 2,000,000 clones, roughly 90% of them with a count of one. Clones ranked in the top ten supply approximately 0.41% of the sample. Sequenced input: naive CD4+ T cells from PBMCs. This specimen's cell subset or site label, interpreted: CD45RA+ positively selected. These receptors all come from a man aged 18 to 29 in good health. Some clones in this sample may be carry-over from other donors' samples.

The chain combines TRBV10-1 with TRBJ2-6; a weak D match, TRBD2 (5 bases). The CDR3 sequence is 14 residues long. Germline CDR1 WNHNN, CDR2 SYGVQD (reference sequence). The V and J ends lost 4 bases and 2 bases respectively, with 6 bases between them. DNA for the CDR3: TGCGCCAGCAGTGCGGGGACTGGGGCCAACGTCCTGACTTTC. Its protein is CASSAGTGANVLTF.

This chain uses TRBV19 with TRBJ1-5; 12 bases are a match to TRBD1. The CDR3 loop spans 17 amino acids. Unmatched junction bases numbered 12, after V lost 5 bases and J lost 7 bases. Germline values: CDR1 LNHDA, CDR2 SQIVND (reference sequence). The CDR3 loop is CASSHTGTGGRRQPQHF. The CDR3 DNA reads TGTGCCAGTAGTCACACCGGGACAGGGGGCCGGCGGCAGCCCCAGCATTTT.

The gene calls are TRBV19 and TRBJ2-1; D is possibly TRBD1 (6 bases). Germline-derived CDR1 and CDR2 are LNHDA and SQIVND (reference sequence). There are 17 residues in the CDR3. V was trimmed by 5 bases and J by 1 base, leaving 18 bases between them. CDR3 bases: TGTGCCAGTAGTGCGAAAGTAACAGGGTGGTCCTACAATGAGCAGTTCTTC. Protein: CASSAKVTGWSYNEQFF. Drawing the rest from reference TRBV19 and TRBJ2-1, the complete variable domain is DGGITQSPKYLFRKEGQNVTLSCEQNLNHDAMYWYRQDPGQGLRLIYYSQIVNDFQKGDIAEGYSVSREKKESFPLTVTSAQKNPTAFYLCASSAKVTGWSYNEQFFGPGTRLTVL.

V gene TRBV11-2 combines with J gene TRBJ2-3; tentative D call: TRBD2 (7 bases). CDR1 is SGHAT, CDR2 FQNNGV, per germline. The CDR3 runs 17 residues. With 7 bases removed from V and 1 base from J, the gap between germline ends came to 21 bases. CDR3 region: CASIPRGAGAGTDTQYF. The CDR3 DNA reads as TGTGCCAGCATCCCGAGGGGGGCGGGAGCGGGCACAGATACGCAGTATTTT.

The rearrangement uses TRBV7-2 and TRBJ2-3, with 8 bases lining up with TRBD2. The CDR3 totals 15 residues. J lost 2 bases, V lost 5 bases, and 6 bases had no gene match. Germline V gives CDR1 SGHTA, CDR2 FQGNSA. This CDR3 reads CASSKLAALTDTQYF. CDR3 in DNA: TGTGCCAGCAGCAAACTAGCGGCCCTCACAGATACGCAGTATTTT.

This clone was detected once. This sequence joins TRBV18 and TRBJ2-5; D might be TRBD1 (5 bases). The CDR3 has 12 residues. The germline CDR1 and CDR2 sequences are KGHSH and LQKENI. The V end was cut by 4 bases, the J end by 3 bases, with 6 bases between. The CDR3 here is CASSRREETQYF. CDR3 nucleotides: TGTGCCAGCTCACGCAGGGAAGAGACCCAGTACTTC.

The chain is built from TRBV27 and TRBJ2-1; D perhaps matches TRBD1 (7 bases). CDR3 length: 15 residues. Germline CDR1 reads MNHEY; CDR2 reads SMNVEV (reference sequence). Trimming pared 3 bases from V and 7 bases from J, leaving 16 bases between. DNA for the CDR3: TGTGCCAGCAGTTTGTCAGGGGGGTGGGGGAATGAGCAGTTCTTC. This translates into CASSLSGGWGNEQFF.

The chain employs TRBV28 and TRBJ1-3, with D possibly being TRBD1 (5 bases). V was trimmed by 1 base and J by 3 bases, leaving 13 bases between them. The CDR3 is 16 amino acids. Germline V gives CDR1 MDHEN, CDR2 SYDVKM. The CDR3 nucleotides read TGTGCCAGCAGTTTATTAGGAGGTCAGGGTGGAAACACCATATATTTT. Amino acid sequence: CASSLLGGQGGNTIYF. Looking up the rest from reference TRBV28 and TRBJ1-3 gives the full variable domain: DVKVTQSSRYLVKRTGEKVFLECVQDMDHENMFWYRQDPGLGLRLIYFSYDVKMKEKGDIPEGYSVSREKKERFSLILESASTNQTSMYLCASSLLGGQGGNTIYFGEGSWLTVV.

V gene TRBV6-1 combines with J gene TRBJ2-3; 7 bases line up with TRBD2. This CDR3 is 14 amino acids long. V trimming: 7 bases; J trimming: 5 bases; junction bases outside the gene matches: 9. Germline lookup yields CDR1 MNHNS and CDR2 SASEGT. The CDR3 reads CASIGGGVGDTQYF. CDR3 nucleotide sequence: TGTGCCAGCATTGGGGGAGGGGTAGGAGATACGCAGTATTTT.

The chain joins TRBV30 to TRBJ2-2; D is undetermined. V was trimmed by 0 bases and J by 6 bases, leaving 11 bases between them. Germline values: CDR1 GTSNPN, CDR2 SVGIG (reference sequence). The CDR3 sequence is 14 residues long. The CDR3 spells CAWSVFFEAGELFF. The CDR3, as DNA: TGTGCCTGGAGTGTATTTTTCGAAGCCGGGGAGCTGTTTTTT.

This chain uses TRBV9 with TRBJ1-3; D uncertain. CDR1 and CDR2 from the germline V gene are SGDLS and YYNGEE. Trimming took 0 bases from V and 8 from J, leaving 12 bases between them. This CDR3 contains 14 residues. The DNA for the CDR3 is TGTGCCAGCAGCGTAGAGGGCCAGATGGACACCATATATTTT. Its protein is CASSVEGQMDTIYF.

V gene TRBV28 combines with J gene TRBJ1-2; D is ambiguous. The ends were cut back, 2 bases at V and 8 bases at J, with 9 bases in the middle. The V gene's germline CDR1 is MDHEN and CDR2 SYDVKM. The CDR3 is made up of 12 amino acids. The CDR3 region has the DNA TGTGCCAGCAGTTTAGTCGTGACAGGCTACACCTTC. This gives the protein CASSLVVTGYTF.

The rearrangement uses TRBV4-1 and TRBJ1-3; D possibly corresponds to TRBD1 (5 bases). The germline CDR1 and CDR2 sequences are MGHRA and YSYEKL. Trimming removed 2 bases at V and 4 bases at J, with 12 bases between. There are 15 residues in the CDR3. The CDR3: CASSQSRGEGNTIYF. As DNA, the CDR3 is TGCGCCAGCAGCCAATCCCGGGGGGAAGGAAACACCATATATTTT.

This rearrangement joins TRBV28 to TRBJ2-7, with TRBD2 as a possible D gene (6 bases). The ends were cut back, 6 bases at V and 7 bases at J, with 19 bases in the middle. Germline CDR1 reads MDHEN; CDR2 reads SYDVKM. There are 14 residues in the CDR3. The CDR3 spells CASRPRGSRGEQYF. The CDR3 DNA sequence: TGTGCCAGCAGGCCCCGGGGCTCCCGGGGGGAGCAGTACTTC.